Here is one TCR beta chain with its context. Its antigen remains unknown. This sample was taken from a study of T cell responses to AZD1222 COVID-19 vaccine. Study observations and caveats: Repertoire sampling occurred only after the peak T cell response. Reportedly, nearly half the spike-specific TCRs target unmutated variant regions. Elevations in Spike-specific TCR breadth and depth followed administration of two AZD1222 doses. The sample set comprised mostly white British donors with more females, and clonal diversity was possibly underestimated.

Using immunoSEQ multiplex PCR, the repertoire was profiled, and TCRdb retains in-frame clones only, with some absent. The sample includes 100,000 or so clones, about 90% of them seen just once. CDR3 length: 14 residues. V lost 0 bases, J lost 8 bases, and 13 bases lay in between. Germline V gene data show CDR1 as MGHRA and CDR2 as YSYEKL. This clonotype was sampled from an adult in good health. V usage is TRBV4-1 and J usage is TRBJ1-2; weak D call: TRBD1 (5 bases). The sample was peripheral blood, taken on day 0 of AZD1222 vaccination. CDR3 bases: TGCGCCAGCAGCCAAGATTGGGGGGTTGGGGGCTACACCTTC. Its protein is CASSQDWGVGGYTF.